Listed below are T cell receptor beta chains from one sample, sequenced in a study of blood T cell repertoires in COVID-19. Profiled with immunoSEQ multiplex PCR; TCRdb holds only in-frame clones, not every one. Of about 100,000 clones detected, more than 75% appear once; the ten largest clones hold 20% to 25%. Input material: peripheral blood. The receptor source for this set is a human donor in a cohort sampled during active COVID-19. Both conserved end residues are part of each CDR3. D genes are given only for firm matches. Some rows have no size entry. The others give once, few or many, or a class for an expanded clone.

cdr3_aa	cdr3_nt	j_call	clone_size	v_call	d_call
CSARSDYEQYF	TGCAGTGCTAGAAGCGACTACGAGCAGTACTTC	TRBJ2-7	once	TRBV20-1	.
CASSFFRGTGFNEQFF	TGTGCCAGCAGTTTCTTCCGTGGGACAGGGTTTAATGAGCAGTTCTTC	TRBJ2-1	.	TRBV6-5	TRBD1
CASRGQGYSYEQYF	TGTGCCAGCAGGGGACAGGGGTACTCCTACGAGCAGTACTTC	TRBJ2-7	many	TRBV2	TRBD1
CATSRDGQLTNTEAFF	TGTGCCACCAGCAGAGATGGACAGCTAACGAACACTGAAGCTTTCTTT	TRBJ1-1	.	TRBV15	.
CASSQDGTSGRYEQYF	TGTGCCAGCAGCCAAGATGGGACTAGCGGACGATACGAGCAGTACTTC	TRBJ2-7	.	TRBV14	TRBD2
CSVEVSGMADTQYF	TGCAGCGTTGAGGTTAGCGGGATGGCAGATACGCAGTATTTT	TRBJ2-3	.	TRBV29-1	TRBD2
CASSPRDREDYGYTF	TGTGCCAGCAGCCCCCGGGACAGGGAGGACTATGGCTACACCTTC	TRBJ1-2	few	TRBV3-1/TRBV3-2	TRBD1
CASSDQRLLYGYTF	TGCGCCAGCAGTGATCAGCGCTTACTCTATGGCTACACCTTC	TRBJ1-2	.	TRBV10-2	.
CASSLRVTYEQYF	TGTGCCAGCAGTTTGAGGGTTACCTACGAGCAGTACTTC	TRBJ2-7	few	TRBV27	.
CAWRSQGGRQPQHF	TGTGCCTGGAGGTCACAGGGGGGCCGTCAGCCCCAGCATTTT	TRBJ1-5	.	TRBV30	TRBD1
CASSHPHGLAGGAYNEQFF	TGTGCCAGCAGCCACCCCCACGGACTAGCGGGAGGAGCCTACAATGAGCAGTTCTTC	TRBJ2-1	.	TRBV3-1/TRBV3-2	TRBD2
CASSLASARPQTQYF	TGTGCCAGCAGCTTAGCATCGGCGCGGCCCCAGACCCAGTACTTC	TRBJ2-5	few	TRBV7-2	.
CASSLVPSSAYEQYF	TGTGCCAGCAGCTTAGTTCCGTCAAGCGCCTACGAGCAGTACTTC	TRBJ2-7	.	TRBV7-2	.